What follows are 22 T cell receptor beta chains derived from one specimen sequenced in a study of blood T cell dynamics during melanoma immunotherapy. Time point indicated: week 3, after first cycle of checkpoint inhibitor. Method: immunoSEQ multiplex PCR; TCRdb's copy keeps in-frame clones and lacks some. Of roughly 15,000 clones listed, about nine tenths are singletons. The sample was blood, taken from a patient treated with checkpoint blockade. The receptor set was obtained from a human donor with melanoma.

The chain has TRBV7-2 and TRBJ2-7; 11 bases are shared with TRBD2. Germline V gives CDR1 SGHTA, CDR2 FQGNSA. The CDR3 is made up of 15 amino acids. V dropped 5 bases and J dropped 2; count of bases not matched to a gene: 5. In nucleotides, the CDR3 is TGTGCCAGCAGCATCCTAGCGGGGGGACCCTACGAGCAGTACTTC. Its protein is CASSILAGGPYEQYF.

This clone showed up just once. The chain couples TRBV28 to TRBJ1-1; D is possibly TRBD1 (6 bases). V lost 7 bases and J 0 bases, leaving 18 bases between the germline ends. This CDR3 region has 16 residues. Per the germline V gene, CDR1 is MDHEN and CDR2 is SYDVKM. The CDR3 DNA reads TGTGCCAGCAACCACATCAGGGGAGGGATGAACACTGAAGCTTTCTTT. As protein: CASNHIRGGMNTEAFF.

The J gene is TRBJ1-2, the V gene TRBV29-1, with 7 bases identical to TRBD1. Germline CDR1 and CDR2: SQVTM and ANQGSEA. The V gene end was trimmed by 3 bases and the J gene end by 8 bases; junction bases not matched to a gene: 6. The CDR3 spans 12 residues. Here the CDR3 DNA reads TGCAGCGTTGAGCGCACAGGGGCAGGCTACACCTTC. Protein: CSVERTGAGYTF.

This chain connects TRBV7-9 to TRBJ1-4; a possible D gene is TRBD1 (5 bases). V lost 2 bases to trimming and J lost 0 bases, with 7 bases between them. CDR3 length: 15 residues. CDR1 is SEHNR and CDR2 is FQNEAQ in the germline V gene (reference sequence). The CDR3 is CASSLMTATNEKLFF. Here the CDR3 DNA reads TGTGCCAGCAGCTTAATGACAGCAACTAATGAAAAACTGTTTTTT. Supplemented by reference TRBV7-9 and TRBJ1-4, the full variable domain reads DTGVSQNPRHKITKRGQNVTFRCDPISEHNRLYWYRQTLGQGPEFLTYFQNEAQLEKSRLLSDRFSAERPKGSFSTLEIQRTEQGDSAMYLCASSLMTATNEKLFFGSGTQLSVL.

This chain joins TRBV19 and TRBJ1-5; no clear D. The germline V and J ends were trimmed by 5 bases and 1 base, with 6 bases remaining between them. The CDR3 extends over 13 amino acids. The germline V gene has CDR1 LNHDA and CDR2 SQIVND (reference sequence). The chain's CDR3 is CASSLVSNQPQHF. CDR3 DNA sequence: TGTGCCAGTAGTTTAGTAAGCAATCAGCCCCAGCATTTT.

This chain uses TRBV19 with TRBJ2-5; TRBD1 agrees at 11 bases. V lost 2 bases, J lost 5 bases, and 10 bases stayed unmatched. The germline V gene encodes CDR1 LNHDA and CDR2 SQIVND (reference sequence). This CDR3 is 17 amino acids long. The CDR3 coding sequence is TGTGCCAGTAGTATATGGGGACAGGGGGTTTTAAGGGAGACCCAGTACTTC. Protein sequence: CASSIWGQGVLRETQYF.

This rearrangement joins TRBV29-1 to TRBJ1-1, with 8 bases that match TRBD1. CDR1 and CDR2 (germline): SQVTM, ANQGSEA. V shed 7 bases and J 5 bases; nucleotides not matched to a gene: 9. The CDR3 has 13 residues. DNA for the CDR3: TGCAGCGCTCCTCAGGGGGCTGGTACTGAAGCTTTCTTT. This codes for CSAPQGAGTEAFF.

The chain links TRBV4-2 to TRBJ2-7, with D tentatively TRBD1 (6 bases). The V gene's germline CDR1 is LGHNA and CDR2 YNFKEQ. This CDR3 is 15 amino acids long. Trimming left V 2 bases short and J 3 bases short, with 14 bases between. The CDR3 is CASSQRQASSYEQYF. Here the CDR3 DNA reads TGTGCCAGCAGCCAAAGACAGGCAAGCAGCTACGAGCAGTACTTC.

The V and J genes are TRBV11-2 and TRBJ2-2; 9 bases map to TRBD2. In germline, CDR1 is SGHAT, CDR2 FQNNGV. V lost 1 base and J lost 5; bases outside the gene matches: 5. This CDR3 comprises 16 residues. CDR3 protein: CASSLAPSGKTGELFF. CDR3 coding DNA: TGTGCCAGCAGCTTAGCGCCTAGCGGGAAGACCGGGGAGCTGTTTTTT.

The CDR3 DNA is TGTGCCAGTAAAAGCAAATACAATGAGCAGTTCTTC. Residues: CASKSKYNEQFF. J is TRBJ2-1 and V is TRBV7-2; D call uncertain. The germline V and J ends were trimmed by 9 bases and 4 bases, with 10 bases remaining between them. Per germline, CDR1 SGHTA and CDR2 FQGNSA. The CDR3 runs to 12 residues.

CDR3 DNA sequence: TGTGCCAGCAGCTACGAAATCGGTGGAAACACCATATATTTT. Its translation is CASSYEIGGNTIYF. This chain links TRBV5-4 with TRBJ1-3; D is undetermined. Germline CDR1 reads SGHNT; CDR2 reads YYREEE (reference sequence). Trimming stripped 3 bases from V and 3 bases from J, with 10 bases between. CDR3 size: 14 residues.

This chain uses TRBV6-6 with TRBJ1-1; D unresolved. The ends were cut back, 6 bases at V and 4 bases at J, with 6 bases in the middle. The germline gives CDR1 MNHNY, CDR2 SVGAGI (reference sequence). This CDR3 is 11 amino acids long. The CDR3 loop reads CASSYGTEAFF. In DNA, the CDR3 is TGTGCCAGCAGCTACGGCACTGAAGCTTTCTTT.

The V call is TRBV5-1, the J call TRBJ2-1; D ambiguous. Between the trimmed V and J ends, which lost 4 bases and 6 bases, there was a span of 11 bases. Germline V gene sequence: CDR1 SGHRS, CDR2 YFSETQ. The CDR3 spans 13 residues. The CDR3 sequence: CASSSARSNEQFF. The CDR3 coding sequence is TGCGCCAGCAGCAGCGCAAGGTCCAATGAGCAGTTCTTC.

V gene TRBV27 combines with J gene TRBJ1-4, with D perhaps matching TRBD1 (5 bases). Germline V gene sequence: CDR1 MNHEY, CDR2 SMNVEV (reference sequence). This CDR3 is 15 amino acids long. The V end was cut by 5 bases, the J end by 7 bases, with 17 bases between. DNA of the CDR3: TGTGCCAGCAGTGGCGCAGGGTTTGGGGTTGAAAAACTGTTTTTT. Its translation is CASSGAGFGVEKLFF.

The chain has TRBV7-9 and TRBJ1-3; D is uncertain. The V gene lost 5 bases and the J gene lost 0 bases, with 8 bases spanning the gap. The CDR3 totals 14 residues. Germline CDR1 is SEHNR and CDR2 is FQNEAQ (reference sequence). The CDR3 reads CASSMVSSGNTIYF. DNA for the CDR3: TGTGCCAGCAGCATGGTCAGCTCTGGAAACACCATATATTTT.

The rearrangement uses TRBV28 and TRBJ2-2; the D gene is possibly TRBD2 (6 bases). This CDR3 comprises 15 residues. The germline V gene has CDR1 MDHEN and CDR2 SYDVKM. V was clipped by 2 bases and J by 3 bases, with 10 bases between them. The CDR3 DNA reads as TGTGCCAGCAGTTTAGGAGGGGTTGACACCGGGGAGCTGTTTTTT. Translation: CASSLGGVDTGELFF.

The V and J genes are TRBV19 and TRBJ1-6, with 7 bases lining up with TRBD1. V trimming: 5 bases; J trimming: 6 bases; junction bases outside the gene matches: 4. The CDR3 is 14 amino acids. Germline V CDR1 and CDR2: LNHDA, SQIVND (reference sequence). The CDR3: CASSLRDSNSPLHF. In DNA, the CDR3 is TGTGCCAGTAGTCTCCGGGACAGTAATTCACCCCTCCACTTT.

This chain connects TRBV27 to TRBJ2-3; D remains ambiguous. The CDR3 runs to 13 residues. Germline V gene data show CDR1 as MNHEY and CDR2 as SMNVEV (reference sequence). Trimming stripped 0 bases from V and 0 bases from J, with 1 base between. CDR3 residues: CASSLSSTDTQYF. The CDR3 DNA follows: TGTGCCAGCAGTTTATCGAGCACAGATACGCAGTATTTT.

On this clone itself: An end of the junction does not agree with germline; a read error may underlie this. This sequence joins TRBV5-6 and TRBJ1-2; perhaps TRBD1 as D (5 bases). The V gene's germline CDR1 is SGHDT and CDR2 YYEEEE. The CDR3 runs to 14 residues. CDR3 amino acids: CASRPPGVPYGNTF. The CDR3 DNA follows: TGTGCCAGCAGGCCTCCGGGGGTGCCCTATGGCAACACCTTC.

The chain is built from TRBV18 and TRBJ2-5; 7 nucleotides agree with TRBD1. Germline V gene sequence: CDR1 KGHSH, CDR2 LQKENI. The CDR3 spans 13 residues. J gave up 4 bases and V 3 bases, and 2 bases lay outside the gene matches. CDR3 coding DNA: TGTGCCAGCTCACCGCGGACAGGAGAGACCCAGTACTTC. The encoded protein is CASSPRTGETQYF.

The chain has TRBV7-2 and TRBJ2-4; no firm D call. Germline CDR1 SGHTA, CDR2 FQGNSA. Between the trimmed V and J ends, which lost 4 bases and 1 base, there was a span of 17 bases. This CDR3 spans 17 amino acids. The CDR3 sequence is CASSSGSTAWAKNIQYF. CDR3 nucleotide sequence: TGTGCCAGCAGCTCCGGGTCCACGGCATGGGCCAAAAACATTCAGTACTTC.

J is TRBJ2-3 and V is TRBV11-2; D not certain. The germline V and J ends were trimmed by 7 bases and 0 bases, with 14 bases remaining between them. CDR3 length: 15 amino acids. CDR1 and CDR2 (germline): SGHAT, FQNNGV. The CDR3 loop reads CASNPRRTSTDTQYF. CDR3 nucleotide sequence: TGTGCCAGCAACCCTCGGCGGACGAGCACAGATACGCAGTATTTT.